Each of the 29 T cell receptor beta chains below was sequenced from the same sample in a study of blood T cell repertoires in COVID-19. Clones were read by immunoSEQ multiplex PCR, and TCRdb kept only the in-frame ones, dropping some. The sample contains a few hundred thousand clones, about 82% of which appear only once. The source material was peripheral blood. These TCRs come from a woman between 50 and 59 years old with acute or convalescent COVID-19.

This clone was seen only once. The chain is built from TRBV10-3 and TRBJ2-3, with a possible D match to TRBD2 (5 bases). The CDR3 has 14 amino acids. Germline V gene sequence: CDR1 ENHRY, CDR2 SYGVKD. Trimming took 4 bases from V and 6 from J, leaving 14 bases between them. The CDR3 DNA reads as TGTGCCATCAGTGTACGAGGGAAAGTTGATACGCAGTATTTT. Its translation: CAISVRGKVDTQYF.

V is TRBV11-2 and J is TRBJ2-1; possibly TRBD1 for D (5 bases). The V gene's germline CDR1 is SGHAT and CDR2 FQNNGV. V lost 2 bases, J lost 6 bases, and 17 bases lay in between. This CDR3 contains 16 residues. CDR3 amino acids: CASSLNRAFRGNEQFF. The CDR3 DNA is TGTGCCAGCAGCTTAAACCGGGCATTTAGGGGCAATGAGCAGTTCTTC.

CDR3 bases: TGTGCCAGCAGGGGGGGGGCAGATGGCTACACCTTC. It specifies CASRGGADGYTF. The J gene is TRBJ1-2, the V gene TRBV6-5; tentatively, D is TRBD1 (6 bases). This CDR3 is built from 12 residues. V dropped 6 bases and J dropped 6 bases, with 11 bases sitting between them. Germline CDR1 MNHEY, CDR2 SVGAGI.

On this clone itself: At the DNA level, this CDR3 is encoded by other sequences in the same sample as well. The J gene is TRBJ2-7, the V gene TRBV27, with no clear D. CDR1 and CDR2 from the germline V gene are MNHEY and SMNVEV (reference sequence). The CDR3 has 11 amino acids. V was cut by 8 bases and J by 0 bases, with 5 bases left in between. The CDR3 sequence: CASSSSYEQYF. DNA for the CDR3: TGTGCCAGCTCCTCCTCCTACGAGCAGTACTTC.

The chain joins TRBV7-9 to TRBJ1-3; D perhaps matches TRBD1 (6 bases). This CDR3 contains 13 residues. The germline CDR1 and CDR2 sequences are SEHNR and FQNEAQ (reference sequence). V lost 3 bases to trimming and J lost 7 bases, with 10 bases between them. The CDR3 DNA reads as TGTGCCAGCAGCTTCCAGGACAGCAACACCATATATTTT. It translates to CASSFQDSNTIYF. The whole variable domain, remainder taken from reference TRBV7-9 and TRBJ1-3, is DTGVSQNPRHKITKRGQNVTFRCDPISEHNRLYWYRQTLGQGPEFLTYFQNEAQLEKSRLLSDRFSAERPKGSFSTLEIQRTEQGDSAMYLCASSFQDSNTIYFGEGSWLTVV.

V and J are TRBV5-1 and TRBJ2-3, with TRBD2 identical over 8 bases. This CDR3 contains 16 residues. Germline loops: CDR1 SGHRS, CDR2 YFSETQ. With 0 bases clipped from V and 4 bases from J, the junction kept 7 bases outside the gene matches. The CDR3 loop is CASSLVVSGAPDTQYF. In nucleotides, the CDR3 is TGCGCCAGCAGCTTGGTAGTTAGCGGGGCCCCAGATACGCAGTATTTT. Variable domain in full (rest from reference TRBV5-1 and TRBJ2-3): KAGVTQTPRYLIKTRGQQVTLSCSPISGHRSVSWYQQTPGQGLQFLFEYFSETQRNKGNFPGRFSGRQFSNSRSEMNVSTLELGDSALYLCASSLVVSGAPDTQYFGPGTRLTVL.

The rearrangement uses TRBV28 and TRBJ2-7, with TRBD1 identical over 8 bases. V dropped 4 bases and J dropped 1; count of bases not matched to a gene: 12. The CDR3 is 17 residues long. CDR1 is MDHEN, CDR2 SYDVKM, per germline. The CDR3 region is CASSSAPGTGGSYEQYF. CDR3 DNA: TGTGCCAGCAGTTCAGCACCCGGGACAGGAGGATCCTACGAGCAGTACTTC.

The chain recombines TRBV14 with TRBJ1-2; 9 nucleotides agree with TRBD1. Per germline, CDR1 SGHDN and CDR2 FVKESK. The CDR3 spans 13 residues. The trim removed 3 bases at V and 8 bases at J, leaving 4 bases unmatched. The CDR3 sequence: CASSQGQGGGYTF. For the CDR3, the DNA is TGTGCCAGCAGCCAGGGACAGGGTGGCGGCTACACCTTC.

The V gene is TRBV29-1, the J gene TRBJ2-7; TRBD2 agrees at 10 bases. CDR3 length: 14 residues. Germline CDR1 SQVTM, CDR2 ANQGSEA. The V and J ends lost 3 bases and 4 bases, in that order; junction bases with no gene match: 6. This CDR3 is CSVEVLAGAYEQYF. DNA of the CDR3: TGCAGCGTTGAGGTGCTAGCGGGAGCATACGAGCAGTACTTC.

The rearrangement joins TRBV11-2 to TRBJ2-7; maybe TRBD1 (6 bases). V was clipped by 5 bases and J by 7 bases, with 12 bases between them. Germline V gives CDR1 SGHAT, CDR2 FQNNGV. This CDR3 is built from 12 residues. In DNA, the CDR3 is TGTGCCAGCAGCCCAACAGGGCTAGAGCAGTACTTC. Translated: CASSPTGLEQYF.

As to this clone: Other nucleotide sequences from this sample produce the same CDR3. This sequence joins TRBV9 and TRBJ2-7, with D perhaps TRBD1 (6 bases). Germline CDR1 reads SGDLS; CDR2 reads YYNGEE. The V gene lost 1 base and the J gene lost 0 bases, with 11 bases spanning the gap. CDR3 length equals 15 residues. The CDR3 is CASSVSGQNSYEQYF. The CDR3 DNA reads as TGTGCCAGCAGCGTATCCGGACAGAACTCCTACGAGCAGTACTTC.

This clone has a count of ten or more. The J gene is TRBJ2-7, the V gene TRBV11-2, with 7 bases identical to TRBD2. The CDR3 runs 18 residues. CDR1 and CDR2 from the germline V gene are SGHAT and FQNNGV. Unmatched junction bases numbered 11, after V lost 0 bases and J lost 0 bases. In DNA, the CDR3 is TGTGCCAGCAGCTTAGATTGGGACTACCTAAAGGTCTCCTACGAGCAGTACTTC. Residues: CASSLDWDYLKVSYEQYF.

V and J are TRBV4-2 and TRBJ1-3, with D tentatively TRBD1 (5 bases). The germline V and J ends were trimmed by 1 base and 2 bases, with 9 bases remaining between them. Germline values: CDR1 LGHNA, CDR2 YNFKEQ. CDR3 length equals 15 residues. The CDR3: CASSQGQLPGNTIYF. CDR3 coding DNA: TGTGCCAGCAGCCAAGGACAGCTCCCTGGAAACACCATATATTTT.

The chain combines TRBV28 with TRBJ1-1; tentative D call: TRBD1 (5 bases). Trimming shortened V by 7 bases and J by 3 bases, and 12 bases separated the two germline ends. This CDR3 has 13 residues. CDR1 is MDHEN and CDR2 is SYDVKM in the germline V gene. In DNA, the CDR3 is TGTGCCAGCACCATTCAGGGTTACACTGAAGCTTTCTTT. Protein: CASTIQGYTEAFF. The variable domain in full, with the rest retrieved from reference TRBV28 and TRBJ1-1, is DVKVTQSSRYLVKRTGEKVFLECVQDMDHENMFWYRQDPGLGLRLIYFSYDVKMKEKGDIPEGYSVSREKKERFSLILESASTNQTSMYLCASTIQGYTEAFFGQGTRLTVV.

The CDR3 region is CASSLGQANFEQYF. CDR3 sequence (DNA): TGTGCCAGCAGCTTGGGACAGGCAAACTTCGAGCAGTACTTC. The chain joins TRBV7-9 to TRBJ2-7, with TRBD1 matching 8 bases. The V gene end was trimmed by 3 bases and the J gene end by 6 bases; junction bases not matched to a gene: 7. The CDR3 contains 14 residues. Germline lookup yields CDR1 SEHNR and CDR2 FQNEAQ (reference sequence). The variable domain in full, with the rest retrieved from reference TRBV7-9 and TRBJ2-7, is DTGVSQNPRHKITKRGQNVTFRCDPISEHNRLYWYRQTLGQGPEFLTYFQNEAQLEKSRLLSDRFSAERPKGSFSTLEIQRTEQGDSAMYLCASSLGQANFEQYFGPGTRLTVT.

The chain joins TRBV10-2 to TRBJ1-5; 8 bases fit TRBD1. The CDR3 runs to 18 residues. Looked up from germline, CDR1 is WSHSY and CDR2 is SAAADI. J was trimmed by 1 base and V by 6 bases; bases with no gene match: 14. CDR3 DNA: TGCGCCAGCAGCCCACAGGGGGTCTCTGTATTCAGCAATCAGCCCCAGCATTTT. This sequence encodes CASSPQGVSVFSNQPQHF.

The CDR3 spells CATDGGSGDTEAFF. The CDR3 DNA reads as TGTGCCACCGACGGGGGATCTGGGGACACTGAAGCTTTCTTT. The chain recombines TRBV19 with TRBJ1-1; weak D call: TRBD1 (5 bases). CDR1 is LNHDA and CDR2 is SQIVND in the germline V gene (reference sequence). The CDR3 has 14 amino acids. V was pared by 10 bases and J by 3 bases, with 18 bases between.

The chain is built from TRBV7-3 and TRBJ2-5, with 9 bases fitting TRBD1. After removal of 4 bases from V and 1 base from J, the junction contained 4 bases not matched to a gene. This CDR3 region has 15 residues. Germline V CDR1 and CDR2: SGHTA, FQGTGA. The CDR3 nucleotides are TGTGCCAGCAGCTCAGACAGGGGGTCCCAAGAGACCCAGTACTTC. Encoded protein: CASSSDRGSQETQYF.

This rearrangement joins TRBV19 to TRBJ2-7, with TRBD1 as a possible D gene (6 bases). The CDR3 runs to 13 residues. Trimming removed 8 bases at V and 1 base at J, with 12 bases between. Germline CDR1 LNHDA, CDR2 SQIVND (reference sequence). CDR3: CASAKDSSYEQYF. The CDR3 region has the DNA TGTGCCAGTGCCAAGGACAGTTCCTACGAGCAGTACTTC.

The gene calls are TRBV12-3 or TRBV12-4 and TRBJ1-2; D unresolved. This CDR3 has 13 amino acids. Trimming removed 3 bases at V and 2 bases at J, with 7 bases between. In nucleotides, the CDR3 is TGTGCCAGCAGTTTTAGGAGGAACTATGGCTACACCTTC. Its translation is CASSFRRNYGYTF.

This chain connects TRBV3-1 (or the pseudogene TRBV3-2) to TRBJ2-3; TRBD1 matches at 12 bases. J gave up 6 bases and V 3 bases, and 7 bases lay outside the gene matches. The CDR3 runs to 16 residues. The germline V gene has CDR1 LGHDT and CDR2 YNNKEL (reference sequence). The CDR3 sequence: CASSQAGTGGWDTQYF. The CDR3 nucleotides are TGTGCCAGCAGCCAGGCCGGGACAGGGGGCTGGGATACGCAGTATTTT.

This chain uses TRBV5-1 with TRBJ2-1; no clear D gene. CDR3 length: 13 residues. In germline, CDR1 is SGHRS, CDR2 YFSETQ. The V and J ends lost 0 bases and 5 bases respectively, with 6 bases between them. The CDR3 region has the DNA TGCGCCAGCAGCTTGGTGTCAAACAATGAGCAGTTCTTC. It yields the protein CASSLVSNNEQFF.

This chain links TRBV19 with TRBJ1-5; D not resolved. This CDR3 has 14 residues. V lost 3 bases, J lost 11 bases, and 17 bases lay in between. The V gene's germline CDR1 is LNHDA and CDR2 SQIVND (reference sequence). The CDR3 here is CASSIGQPSRTQHF. CDR3 coding DNA: TGTGCCAGTAGTATTGGTCAACCTAGCAGGACCCAGCATTTT.

This clone has just one count. The rearrangement joins TRBV5-1 to TRBJ2-7; TRBD1 matches at 10 bases. The V gene's germline CDR1 is SGHRS and CDR2 YFSETQ. The CDR3 is 16 amino acids. The junction had 11 bases not matched to a gene; V was cut back by 4 bases and J by 4 bases. CDR3 sequence reads: CASSQSTGGGTYEQYF. DNA of the CDR3: TGCGCCAGCAGCCAATCGACAGGGGGCGGGACTTACGAGCAGTACTTC.

The rearrangement links TRBV20-1 to TRBJ2-7, with D perhaps TRBD2 (6 bases). Germline CDR1 is DFQATT and CDR2 is SNEGSKA (reference sequence). There are 10 residues in the CDR3. V shed 5 bases and J shed 7 bases, with 9 bases lying between them. CDR3 loop: CSASLAEQYF. CDR3 in DNA: TGCAGTGCTTCTCTAGCGGAGCAGTACTTC.

The chain carries TRBV24-1 and TRBJ2-1; the match to TRBD1 covers 12 bases. V lost 4 bases and J lost 8; bases outside the gene matches: 5. Germline values: CDR1 KGHDR, CDR2 SFDVKD. This CDR3 is built from 15 residues. In DNA, the CDR3 is TGTGCCACCAGTGACCCGGGACAGGGGGCTTATGAGCAGTTCTTC. Translated: CATSDPGQGAYEQFF.

The chain has TRBV3-1 (or the pseudogene TRBV3-2) and TRBJ1-2; D possibly corresponds to TRBD1 (5 bases). This CDR3 contains 15 residues. Germline-derived CDR1 and CDR2 are LGHDT and YNNKEL (reference sequence). V was shortened by 6 bases and J by 2 bases, with 16 bases between the two germline ends. The CDR3 DNA reads TGTGCCAGCAGACCGACAGTTCCCCAGAACTATGGCTACACCTTC. This translates into CASRPTVPQNYGYTF.

CDR3 in DNA: TGTGCCAGCAGCCCCCCGTTGCCGGGATATACGCAGTATTTT. Protein: CASSPPLPGYTQYF. This rearrangement joins TRBV9 to TRBJ2-3; the D gene is possibly TRBD2 (5 bases). Germline V gene sequence: CDR1 SGDLS, CDR2 YYNGEE. The CDR3 is 14 residues long. V lost 4 bases and J lost 7, with 16 bases in between.

The chain recombines TRBV28 with TRBJ1-4; D gene unclear. Germline CDR1 and CDR2: MDHEN and SYDVKM. CDR3 size: 15 residues. Trimming left V 2 bases short and J 0 bases short, with 7 bases between. The CDR3: CASSLSRATNEKLFF. The CDR3 region has the DNA TGTGCCAGCAGTTTAAGTCGGGCAACTAATGAAAAACTGTTTTTT.